This TCR beta chain derives from a study of blood T cell repertoires in COVID-19. For the study at large: T cells, B-cell-depleted T cells, or PBMCs supplied cDNA or gDNA.

As processed by the authors: Reference gene primer amplification gave nucleated cell count estimates. The protocol was immunoSEQ multiplex PCR, while the TCRdb copy is restricted to in-frame clones and leaves out a portion. The V and J calls and clone size are taken from that table; D and trimming were inferred from the DNA. Altogether 250,000 or so clones are present, 85% to 90% being singletons, with the ten largest covering about 7.1%. CDR3 length: 16 residues. Trimming removed 1 base from V and 1 base from J, with 13 bases in between. Germline values: CDR1 SGHRS, CDR2 YFSETQ. This receptor was taken from a woman in her 70s with active or convalescent COVID-19. V is TRBV5-1 and J is TRBJ2-3; maybe TRBD2 (6 bases). Sequencing was performed on peripheral blood. CDR3 in amino acids: CASSLIGGRGTDTQYF. DNA of the CDR3: TGCGCCAGCAGCTTGATCGGGGGAAGGGGCACAGATACGCAGTATTTT.